What follows are 21 T cell receptor beta chains derived from one specimen sequenced in a study of blood T cells in healthy people across ages. Using a J-beta primer mix together with a sample-barcoded 5' primer, a second PCR was run for about 6 to 12 cycles. MiXCR was run by TCRdb on the 5' RACE reads, yielding one entry per CDR3 protein. The sample holds under 850,000 distinct CDR3 sequences; roughly 34% are singletons and the top ten take about an eighth. Sequencing input: blood. All receptors come from a man aged 18-30 years in good health.

This clonotype showed up just a few times. This chain connects TRBV5-1 to TRBJ1-4; possibly TRBD1 for D (6 bases). Trimming stripped 1 base from V and 8 bases from J, with 12 bases between. The germline CDR1 and CDR2 sequences are SGHRS and YFSETQ. The CDR3 loop spans 14 amino acids. This CDR3 reads CASSLSGGWEKLFF. CDR3 bases: TGCGCCAGCAGCTTGTCGGGGGGCTGGGAAAAACTGTTTTTT.

The V gene is TRBV20-1, the J gene TRBJ1-3; no clear D. Trimming stripped 0 bases from V and 0 bases from J, with 12 bases between. CDR1 and CDR2 from the germline V gene are DFQATT and SNEGSKA (reference sequence). This CDR3 has 16 residues. The CDR3 DNA reads TGCAGTGCTAGAGATTGGTCGGTATTCTCTGGAAACACCATATATTTT. It encodes CSARDWSVFSGNTIYF.

The V and J genes are TRBV7-9 and TRBJ1-1, with 7 bases fitting TRBD1. The V gene end was trimmed by 5 bases and the J gene end by 3 bases; junction bases not matched to a gene: 3. The CDR3 covers 13 residues. Germline CDR1 and CDR2: SEHNR and FQNEAQ (reference sequence). CDR3 bases: TGTGCCAGCAGCCCCCAGGGGGACACTGAAGCTTTCTTT. It yields the protein CASSPQGDTEAFF.

Here the CDR3 DNA reads TGTGCCAGCAGTGCCTGGCGGGGTAGAAATACTGAAGCTTTCTTT. Translation gives CASSAWRGRNTEAFF. This chain links TRBV12-3 or TRBV12-4 with TRBJ1-1; D not resolved. This CDR3 region has 15 residues. Trimming removed 5 bases from V and 5 bases from J, with 18 bases in between.

This clonotype came up a few times. The rearrangement links TRBV10-3 to TRBJ1-2, with D unresolved. The CDR3 is made up of 12 amino acids. V was pared by 7 bases and J by 7 bases, with 13 bases between. Germline V lookup: CDR1 ENHRY, CDR2 SYGVKD. The CDR3, as DNA: TGTGCCATCATGGCCAGCATGGGTGGCTACACCTTC. It yields the protein CAIMASMGGYTF.

The sample holds many counts of this clonotype. The rearrangement joins TRBV12-3 or TRBV12-4 to TRBJ1-1; D may be TRBD1 (5 bases). The CDR3 totals 11 residues. Trimming pared 10 bases from V and 4 bases from J, leaving 10 bases between. As DNA, the CDR3 is TGTGCCACCTTGAGGGGCACTGAAGCTTTCTTT. It translates to CATLRGTEAFF.

There are a few counts of this clonotype. V and J are TRBV12-3 or TRBV12-4 and TRBJ1-6, with unresolved D. V lost 5 bases and J 5 bases, leaving 13 bases between the germline ends. The CDR3 totals 15 residues. For the CDR3, the DNA is TGTGCCAGCAGTCTAACAGTGGATGATAATTCACCCCTCCACTTT. It specifies CASSLTVDDNSPLHF.

This clonotype showed up many times. The genes are TRBV6-6 and TRBJ1-2, with 10 bases identical to TRBD1. After removal of 6 bases from V and 0 bases from J, the junction contained 4 bases not matched to a gene. CDR3 length equals 15 residues. CDR1 is MNHNY and CDR2 is SVGAGI in the germline V gene (reference sequence). The CDR3 is CASSPGTGANYGYTF. CDR3 coding DNA: TGTGCCAGCAGCCCAGGGACAGGGGCTAACTATGGCTACACCTTC.

This clonotype was observed at least ten times. The chain links TRBV20-1 to TRBJ1-2, with D tentatively TRBD1 (6 bases). CDR1 is DFQATT and CDR2 is SNEGSKA in the germline V gene (reference sequence). Trimming cost V 4 bases and J 8 bases, with 11 bases left between them. There are 11 residues in the CDR3. The DNA of the CDR3 is TGCAGTGCTACCCCAGGGGAGGGCTACACCTTC. Translation gives CSATPGEGYTF.

This sequence joins TRBV20-1 and TRBJ2-7; 10 nucleotides agree with TRBD2. Germline V gene data show CDR1 as DFQATT and CDR2 as SNEGSKA (reference sequence). This CDR3 contains 15 residues. V gave up 2 bases and J gave up 0 bases; unmatched junction bases: 4. The chain's CDR3 is CSARSSGSVSYEQYF. The CDR3, as DNA: TGCAGTGCTAGATCTAGCGGGAGTGTCTCCTACGAGCAGTACTTC.

This clonotype was detected only a few times. The chain combines TRBV4-3 with TRBJ2-3; maybe TRBD1 (5 bases). V was trimmed by 0 bases and J by 5 bases, leaving 12 bases between them. The V gene's germline CDR1 is LGHNA and CDR2 YSLEER. There are 15 residues in the CDR3. DNA of the CDR3: TGCGCCAGCAGCCAAGAAAGCAGGGTAGGAGATACGCAGTATTTT. Translation: CASSQESRVGDTQYF.

This clonotype was recorded many times. The chain uses TRBV12-3 or TRBV12-4 and TRBJ2-7; a possible D gene is TRBD1 (5 bases). This CDR3 has 13 residues. V lost 6 bases and J lost 3, with 12 bases in between. The CDR3 sequence: CASSSGAFYEQYF. CDR3 DNA sequence: TGTGCCAGCAGCTCTGGGGCCTTCTACGAGCAGTACTTC.

The rearrangement uses TRBV4-3 and TRBJ2-7; D is perhaps TRBD2 (6 bases). V lost 0 bases to trimming and J lost 4 bases, with 13 bases between them. This CDR3 is 15 amino acids long. Germline V lookup: CDR1 LGHNA, CDR2 YSLEER. CDR3 nucleotides: TGCGCCAGCAGCCAAGATAGGGCCGGGAGATACGAGCAGTACTTC. It is translated as CASSQDRAGRYEQYF.

A few counts support this clonotype. The rearrangement links TRBV27 to TRBJ1-2; D is unresolved. V was cut by 2 bases and J by 4 bases, with 8 bases left in between. The CDR3 covers 13 residues. The V gene's germline CDR1 is MNHEY and CDR2 SMNVEV (reference sequence). The CDR3 sequence: CASSLGVTYGYTF. The CDR3 DNA sequence: TGTGCCAGCAGTTTAGGGGTAACCTATGGCTACACCTTC.

At least ten counts were recorded for this clonotype. The CDR3 sequence: CSALSDRQETQYF. The DNA for the CDR3 is TGCAGTGCTCTAAGTGACAGGCAAGAGACCCAGTACTTC. The V call is TRBV20-1, the J call TRBJ2-5; D is possibly TRBD1 (6 bases). The length of the CDR3 is 13 residues. The V end lost 5 bases, the J end lost 2 bases, and 12 bases lay between the germline ends. CDR1 and CDR2 (germline): DFQATT, SNEGSKA (reference sequence).

The chain combines TRBV5-1 with TRBJ2-2; 12 bases match TRBD2. The junction had 2 bases not matched to a gene; V was cut back by 2 bases and J by 0 bases. There are 17 residues in the CDR3. Germline V gene sequence: CDR1 SGHRS, CDR2 YFSETQ. Here the CDR3 reads CASSFLAGGTNTGELFF. The CDR3 DNA follows: TGCGCCAGCAGCTTCCTAGCGGGAGGGACGAACACCGGGGAGCTGTTTTTT. Using reference TRBV5-1 and TRBJ2-2 for the parts outside the CDR3, the full variable domain is KAGVTQTPRYLIKTRGQQVTLSCSPISGHRSVSWYQQTPGQGLQFLFEYFSETQRNKGNFPGRFSGRQFSNSRSEMNVSTLELGDSALYLCASSFLAGGTNTGELFFGEGSRLTVL.

This clonotype was counted only a few times. V is TRBV28 and J is TRBJ2-5, with D possibly matching TRBD1 (5 bases). Germline V gene sequence: CDR1 MDHEN, CDR2 SYDVKM. This CDR3 has 15 amino acids. Trimming pared 3 bases from V and 3 bases from J, leaving 14 bases between. The CDR3 DNA reads TGTGCCAGCAGTTTCGGGTACAGGCTTGAAGAGACCCAGTACTTC. Its protein product is CASSFGYRLEETQYF. The full variable domain, completed using reference TRBV28 and TRBJ2-5, is DVKVTQSSRYLVKRTGEKVFLECVQDMDHENMFWYRQDPGLGLRLIYFSYDVKMKEKGDIPEGYSVSREKKERFSLILESASTNQTSMYLCASSFGYRLEETQYFGPGTRLLVL.

Only a few counts were recorded for this clonotype. The chain carries TRBV20-1 and TRBJ1-2; TRBD1 matches 10 bases. Germline CDR1 and CDR2: DFQATT and SNEGSKA (reference sequence). The CDR3 length is 14 residues. V was pared by 5 bases and J by 7 bases, with 10 bases of the junction left unmatched. The CDR3 protein is CSASPGQGILGYTF. The CDR3 DNA follows: TGCAGTGCTTCCCCGGGACAGGGGATCCTTGGCTACACCTTC.

This clonotype was observed many times. The chain joins TRBV27 to TRBJ2-3; 11 bases fit TRBD2. With V trimmed by 4 bases and J by 3 bases, 6 bases remained unmatched. CDR3 length equals 16 residues. Germline V gene sequence: CDR1 MNHEY, CDR2 SMNVEV (reference sequence). Here the CDR3 reads CASSSPGTSGTDTQYF. The CDR3 DNA reads TGTGCCAGCAGTTCACCCGGGACTAGCGGAACAGATACGCAGTATTTT.

In this sample, this clonotype turned up a few times. CDR3 region: CSAGLAGGPYNEQFF. The DNA for the CDR3 is TGCAGTGCGGGACTAGCGGGGGGGCCTTACAATGAGCAGTTCTTC. The chain has TRBV20-1 and TRBJ2-1, with 16 bases aligning to TRBD2. V lost 6 bases to trimming and J lost 4 bases; unmatched junction nucleotides: 3. This CDR3 contains 15 residues. Germline assignment: CDR1 DFQATT and CDR2 SNEGSKA (reference sequence).

This clonotype showed up just a few times. The V gene is TRBV28, the J gene TRBJ1-5; TRBD1 agrees at 9 bases. In germline, CDR1 is MDHEN, CDR2 SYDVKM. CDR3 length: 17 residues. V was pared by 5 bases and J by 4 bases, with 12 bases of the junction left unmatched. The CDR3 sequence: CASSPGQGGWMNQPQHF. As DNA, the CDR3 is TGTGCCAGCAGTCCGGGACAGGGAGGTTGGATGAATCAGCCCCAGCATTTT.